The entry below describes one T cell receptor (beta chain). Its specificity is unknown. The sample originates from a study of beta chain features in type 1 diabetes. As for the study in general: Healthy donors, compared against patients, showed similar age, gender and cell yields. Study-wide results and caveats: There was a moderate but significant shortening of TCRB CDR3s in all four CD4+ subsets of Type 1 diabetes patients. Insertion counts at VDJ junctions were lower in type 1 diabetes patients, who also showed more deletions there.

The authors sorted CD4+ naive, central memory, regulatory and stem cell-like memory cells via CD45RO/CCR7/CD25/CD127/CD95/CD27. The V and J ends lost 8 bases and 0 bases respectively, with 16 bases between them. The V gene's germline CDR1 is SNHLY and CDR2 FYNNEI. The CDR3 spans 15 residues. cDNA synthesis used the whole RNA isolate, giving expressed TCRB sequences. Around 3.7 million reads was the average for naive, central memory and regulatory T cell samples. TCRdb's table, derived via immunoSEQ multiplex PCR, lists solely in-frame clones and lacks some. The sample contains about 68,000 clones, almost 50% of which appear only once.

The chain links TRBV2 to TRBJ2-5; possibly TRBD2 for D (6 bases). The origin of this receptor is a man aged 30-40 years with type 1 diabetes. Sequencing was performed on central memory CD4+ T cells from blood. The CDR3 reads CASGPSGSYQETQYF. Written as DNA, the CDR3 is TGTGCCAGCGGACCAAGCGGGTCCTACCAAGAGACCCAGTACTTC.